The TCR beta chain under discussion was sequenced for a study of beta chain features in type 1 diabetes. Findings and caveats of the study: Type 1 diabetes patients showed a moderate but significant shortening of TCRB CDR3s in all four CD4+ subsets.

Note on this clone: The antigen is unknown.

There are 11 residues in the CDR3. V shed 9 bases and J shed 9 bases, with 15 bases lying between them. The germline CDR1 and CDR2 sequences are SNHLY and FYNNEI. The entirety of the isolated RNA underwent reverse transcription, so expressed TCRB transcripts were sequenced. The table came from immunoSEQ multiplex PCR; TCRdb's copy has only in-frame clones and leaves some out. The data show 300,000 to 350,000 clones, about 20% seen once. This chain links TRBV2 with TRBJ2-7; a weak D match, TRBD1 (6 bases). The source is a woman younger than 30 in good health. Sequencing was done on a sample of naive CD4+ T cells from blood. Written as DNA, the CDR3 is TGTGCCAGTTCCGGGACATCGACGCAGTACTTC. This encodes CASSGTSTQYF. The full variable domain, with the rest looked up from reference TRBV2 and TRBJ2-7, is EPEVTQTPSHQVTQMGQEVILRCVPISNHLYFYWYRQILGQKVEFLVSFYNNEISEKSEIFDDQFSVERPDGSNFTLKIRSTKLEDSAMYFCASSGTSTQYFGPGTRLTVT.